This T cell receptor beta chain was found in a study of T cell changes during pregnancy in multiple sclerosis. Germline assignment: CDR1 LGHNA and CDR2 YNFKEQ. The CDR3 runs to 16 residues. V shed 1 base and J 9 bases; nucleotides not matched to a gene: 13. Here immunoSEQ multiplex PCR was the method, and the copy in TCRdb shows in-frame clones only, minus some. The data contain roughly 16,000 clones, approximately 91% of them singletons. This clone was recorded only once. The material sequenced was CD8+ T cells from peripheral blood mononuclear cells, taken after pregnancy. The receptor was derived from a female donor in good health, enrolled as a control in a pregnancy study. This chain connects TRBV4-2 to TRBJ2-7, with TRBD2 matching over 9 bases. The CDR3, as DNA: TGTGCCAGCAGCCAAGGGTTGGCGGGGGGGGGTCGGGGGCAGTACTTC. Its protein is CASSQGLAGGGRGQYF.